One and the same sample provided the 10 T cell receptor beta chains below, sequenced in a study of human T cells and chemical hapten exposure. Each CDR3 protein is one row after TCRdb ran MiXCR on the RACE reads. The data show under 150,000 distinct CDR3 sequences, 12% seen once. Indicated time point: patch test 1, 2 weeks after DPC sensitization. As to treatment: therapeutic diphenylcyclopropenone sensitization with weekly scalp DPC. Sequences were derived from whole blood, sampled in connection with sensitization to the hapten diphenylcyclopropenone (DPC). These receptors came from a woman aged 50 to 60 with alopecia areata. Some clones in this sample may be carry-over from other donors' samples.

A few counts support this clonotype. The chain combines TRBV5-1 with TRBJ2-1; weak D call: TRBD2 (6 bases). Deletions cut 4 bases from V and 4 bases from J, with 15 bases between. The CDR3 runs 15 residues. Germline assignment: CDR1 SGHRS and CDR2 YFSETQ. The CDR3, as DNA: TGCGCCAGCAGCACCACGGCGGACTATTACAATGAGCAGTTCTTC. Translated: CASSTTADYYNEQFF.

This clonotype occurred many times. J is TRBJ1-1 and V is TRBV27; no definite D call. This CDR3 has 13 amino acids. Between the trimmed V and J ends, which lost 2 bases and 8 bases, there was a span of 12 bases. Germline CDR1 MNHEY, CDR2 SMNVEV (reference sequence). The CDR3 spells CASSLAQFHEAFF. The CDR3 DNA sequence: TGTGCCAGCAGTTTAGCCCAATTCCACGAAGCTTTCTTT.

Ten or more counts support this clonotype. The V gene is TRBV14, the J gene TRBJ2-4; 12 nucleotides line up with TRBD2. This CDR3 has 19 residues. V gave up 3 bases and J gave up 2 bases; unmatched junction bases: 11. Germline loops: CDR1 SGHDN, CDR2 FVKESK. The CDR3 nucleotides read TGTGCCAGCAGCCACTCTCCGCTAGCGGGAGGGCCGTCCAAAAACATTCAGTACTTC. It specifies CASSHSPLAGGPSKNIQYF.

This chain uses TRBV4-3 with TRBJ1-4; D gene uncertain. The germline CDR1 and CDR2 sequences are LGHNA and YSLEER. V lost 1 base and J lost 0, with 6 bases in between. The CDR3 is 15 amino acids. This CDR3 is CASSQGLSTNEKLFF. CDR3 bases: TGCGCCAGCAGCCAAGGTCTTTCAACTAATGAAAAACTGTTTTTT.

The V call is TRBV7-2, the J call TRBJ2-7, with D tentatively TRBD1 (6 bases). CDR3 size: 14 residues. Germline CDR1 is SGHTA and CDR2 is FQGNSA. V lost 1 base and J 2 bases, leaving 9 bases between the germline ends. DNA for the CDR3: TGTGCCAGCAGCTTAGGGACAGTTCCCTACGAGCAGTACTTC. Protein product: CASSLGTVPYEQYF.

In this sample, this clonotype turned up a few times. The chain recombines TRBV3-1 with TRBJ2-3; 9 bases match TRBD2. Germline loops: CDR1 LGHDT, CDR2 YNNKEL (reference sequence). V gave up 2 bases and J gave up 5 bases; unmatched junction bases: 5. The CDR3 runs 15 residues. The chain's CDR3 is CASSQQAGGGDTQYF. The CDR3 nucleotides read TGTGCCAGCAGCCAACAAGCGGGAGGCGGAGATACGCAGTATTTT.

This clonotype was seen a few times. The rearrangement joins TRBV12-3 or TRBV12-4 to TRBJ1-4; TRBD1 is a possible D gene (5 bases). Trimming pared 7 bases from V and 2 bases from J, leaving 17 bases between. This CDR3 has 16 amino acids. The CDR3 region is CASTAASGYTNEKLFF. Here the CDR3 DNA reads TGTGCCAGCACTGCAGCCTCAGGGTACACTAATGAAAAACTGTTTTTT.

This clonotype was seen only a few times. The CDR3 spells CASSEGGSTGDEQYF. The CDR3 bases are TGCGCCAGCAGTGAAGGTGGGTCAACAGGGGACGAGCAGTACTTC. V gene TRBV10-1 combines with J gene TRBJ2-7; 7 positions agree with TRBD1. The CDR3 is 15 residues long. V was pared by 3 bases and J by 5 bases, with 10 bases of the junction left unmatched. Per the germline V gene, CDR1 is WNHNN and CDR2 is SYGVQD (reference sequence).

This clonotype appeared many times. This chain links TRBV2 with TRBJ2-7, with D possibly being TRBD2 (6 bases). From germline, CDR1 is SNHLY and CDR2 FYNNEI. The CDR3 covers 14 residues. V was shortened by 6 bases and J by 3 bases, with 15 bases between the two germline ends. CDR3 region: CASRTAGRYYEQYF. The CDR3 coding sequence is TGTGCCAGCAGGACAGCGGGCAGATACTACGAGCAGTACTTC.

The table lists this clonotype with a few counts. V and J are TRBV11-2 and TRBJ2-3, with D perhaps TRBD2 (6 bases). This CDR3 region has 14 residues. Germline CDR1 and CDR2: SGHAT and FQNNGV. V was trimmed by 0 bases and J by 8 bases, leaving 12 bases between them. The CDR3 coding sequence is TGTGCCAGCAGCTTAGATAGGAGGGTCGGTACGCAGTATTTT. The encoded protein is CASSLDRRVGTQYF.